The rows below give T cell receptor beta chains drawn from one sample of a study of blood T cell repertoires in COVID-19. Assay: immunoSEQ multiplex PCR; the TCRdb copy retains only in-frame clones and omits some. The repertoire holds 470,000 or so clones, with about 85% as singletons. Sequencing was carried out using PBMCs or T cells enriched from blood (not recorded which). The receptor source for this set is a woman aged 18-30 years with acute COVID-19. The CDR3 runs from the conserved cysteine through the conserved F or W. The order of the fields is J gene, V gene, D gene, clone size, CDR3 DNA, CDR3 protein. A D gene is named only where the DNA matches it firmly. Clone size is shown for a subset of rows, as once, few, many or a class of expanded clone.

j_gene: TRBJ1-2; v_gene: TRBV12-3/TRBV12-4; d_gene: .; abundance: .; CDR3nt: TGTGCCAGCAGAATCCTGGGGAGGGGCTACACCTTC; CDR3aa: CASRILGRGYTF
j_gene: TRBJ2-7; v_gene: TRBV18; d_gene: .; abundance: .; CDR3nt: TGTGCCAGCTCCTCCCTTCGAGAAGCCTACGAGCAGTACTTC; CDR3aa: CASSSLREAYEQYF
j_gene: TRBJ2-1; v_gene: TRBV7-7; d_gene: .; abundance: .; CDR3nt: TGTGCTAGCAGCTTTTCTACAGGCGATTACAATGAGCAGTTCTTC; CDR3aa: CASSFSTGDYNEQFF
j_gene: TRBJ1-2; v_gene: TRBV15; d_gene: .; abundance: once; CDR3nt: TGTGCCACCAGCAGAGATCCAGGCTACTATGGCTACACCTTC; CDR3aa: CATSRDPGYYGYTF
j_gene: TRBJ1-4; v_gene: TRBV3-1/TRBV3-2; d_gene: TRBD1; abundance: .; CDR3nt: TGTGCCAGCAGCCAAGCTACAGGGGGAGGACCAACTAATGAAAAACTGTTTTTT; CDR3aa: CASSQATGGGPTNEKLFF
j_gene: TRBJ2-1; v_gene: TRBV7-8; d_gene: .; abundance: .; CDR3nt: TGTGCCAGCAGCCTCCTCGCGGGAACCTACAATGAGCAGTTCTTC; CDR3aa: CASSLLAGTYNEQFF
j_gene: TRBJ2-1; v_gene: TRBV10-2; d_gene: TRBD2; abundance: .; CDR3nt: TGCGCCAGCAGTGAGTCGAGGACTAGCGGGACTTACAATGAGCAGTTCTTC; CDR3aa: CASSESRTSGTYNEQFF
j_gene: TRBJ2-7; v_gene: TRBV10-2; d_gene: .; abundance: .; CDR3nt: TGCGCCAGCGGACAGCGCGAGCAGTACTTC; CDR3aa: CASGQREQYF
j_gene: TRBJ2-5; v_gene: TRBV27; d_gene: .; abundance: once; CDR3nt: TGTGCCAGCCCTCCGATTGTCTTTTCCCCACAGGTTCTGGAGACCCAGTACTTC; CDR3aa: CASPPIVFSPQVLETQYF
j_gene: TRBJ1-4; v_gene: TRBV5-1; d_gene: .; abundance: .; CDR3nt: TGCGCCAGCAGCTTAGGAGGGACCCGGGATGAAAAACTGTTTTTT; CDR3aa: CASSLGGTRDEKLFF
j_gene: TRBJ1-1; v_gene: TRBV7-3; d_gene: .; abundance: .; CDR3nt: TGTGCCAGCAGCCCCACGGAGGGGTCTCCAGGCACTGAAGCTTTCTTT; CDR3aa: CASSPTEGSPGTEAFF
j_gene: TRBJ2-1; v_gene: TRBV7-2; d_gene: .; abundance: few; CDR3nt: TGTGCCAGCAGACCTGCAGGGTACAATGAGCAGTTCTTC; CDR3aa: CASRPAGYNEQFF
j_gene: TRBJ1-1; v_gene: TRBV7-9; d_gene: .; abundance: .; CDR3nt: TGTGCCAGCAGCTCAGCGGGGAACAGGGAAGCTTTCTTT; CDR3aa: CASSSAGNREAFF
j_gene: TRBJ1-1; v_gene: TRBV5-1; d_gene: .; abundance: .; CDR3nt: TGCGCCAGCAGCGGCAGACAGGCAGATGACACTGAAGCTTTCTTT; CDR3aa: CASSGRQADDTEAFF
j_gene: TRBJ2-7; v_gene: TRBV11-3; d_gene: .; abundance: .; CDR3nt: TGTGCCAGCAGCTTAGTATTCAAAGCTCGGGTATGTGGCTACGAGCAGTACTTC; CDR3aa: CASSLVFKARVCGYEQYF
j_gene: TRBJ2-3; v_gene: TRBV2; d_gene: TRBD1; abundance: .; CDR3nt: TGTGCCAGCAGGGGGACAGGGGGCACAGATACGCAGTATTTT; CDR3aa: CASRGTGGTDTQYF
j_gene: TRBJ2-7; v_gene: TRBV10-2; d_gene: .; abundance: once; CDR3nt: TGCGCCAGCAGTGAGGTCGTCCACGAGCAGTACTTC; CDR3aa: CASSEVVHEQYF